This T cell receptor beta chain was captured in a study of ipilimumab plus nivolumab after autologous stem cell transplantation. Profiled with immunoSEQ multiplex PCR; TCRdb holds only in-frame clones, not every one. The sample consists of about 12,000 clones, around 70% of them appearing once. Ipilimumab, 1 mg/kg, started 14 to 28 days after autologous transplant. The V and J ends lost 4 bases and 8 bases, in that order; junction bases with no gene match: 16. The CDR3 is made up of 16 amino acids. CDR1 is MNHEY, CDR2 SVGAGI, per germline. Sequencing used PBMCs, obtained in a trial of ipilimumab plus nivolumab as post-transplant consolidation. The chain uses TRBV6-5 and TRBJ1-2; 7 nucleotides agree with TRBD1. The TCR originated in a male donor with diffuse large B-cell lymphoma. The CDR3 region is CASSSPSIQGIKGYTF. The CDR3 DNA reads as TGTGCCAGCAGTTCCCCCTCTATACAGGGGATTAAGGGCTACACCTTC.